A selection of T cell receptor beta chains follows, all from one sample in a study of blood T cell repertoires in COVID-19. The repertoire was sequenced with immunoSEQ multiplex PCR; TCRdb's copy has only in-frame clones and lacks some. The sample yields just over 250,000 clones, around 80% seen once. The sequencing input was PBMCs or T cells enriched from blood (not recorded which). All receptors derive from a man aged 30 to 39 with acute COVID-19. CDR3s include the opening cysteine and the closing phenylalanine or tryptophan. A D gene is named only where the DNA matches it firmly. Clone sizes are given selectively: once, few, many, or a class where the clone is expanded.

j_gene	v_gene	d_gene	abundance	CDR3nt	CDR3aa
TRBJ1-1	TRBV6-5	NA	once	TGTGCCAGCAGTCCCCAGGGGCGCACTGAAGCTTTCTTT	CASSPQGRTEAFF
TRBJ2-3	TRBV7-2	TRBD1	few	TGTGCCAGCAGCTCGGGACAGGGGGCTCCGGATACGCAGTATTTT	CASSSGQGAPDTQYF
TRBJ1-1	TRBV10-1	TRBD1	NA	TGCGCCAGCAGTGACCCCGGGACAGGGTGGACTGAAGCTTTCTTT	CASSDPGTGWTEAFF
TRBJ1-2	TRBV6-5	TRBD1	NA	TGTGCCAGCACCTTACCCGGACAGGAGAATGGCTACACCTTC	CASTLPGQENGYTF
TRBJ2-5	TRBV6-5	NA	NA	TGTGCCAGCAGTTACTCGAGAACAGGCCAGGGGTCCCAGTACTTC	CASSYSRTGQGSQYF
TRBJ2-2	TRBV5-4	NA	NA	TGTGCCAGCAGCATAACCGGGGAGCTGTTTTTT	CASSITGELFF
TRBJ2-3	TRBV9	TRBD2	NA	TGTGCCAGCACCCTAGCGGGGGGGCCCGGAGATACGCAGTATTTT	CASTLAGGPGDTQYF
TRBJ2-3	TRBV6-2/TRBV6-3	TRBD2	NA	TGTGCCAGCAGTTACGGAGGACTAGCGCCCCAAGATACGCAGTATTTT	CASSYGGLAPQDTQYF
TRBJ1-2	TRBV7-9	TRBD1	NA	TGTGCCAGCAGCCCGCATCCGGGACAGGGGGCATCTGGCTACACCTTC	CASSPHPGQGASGYTF
TRBJ1-3	TRBV5-1	NA	few	TGCGCCAGCAGCTTGGCCAGTTCAGGGTCCTCTGGAAACACCATATATTTT	CASSLASSGSSGNTIYF
TRBJ2-5	TRBV5-1	NA	NA	TGTGCCAGCAGCTTGGCCAACGGAGTTGGAGAGACCCAGTACTTC	CASSLANGVGETQYF
TRBJ1-2	TRBV27	NA	NA	TGTGCCAGCAGCCCCGCGGTCCACTATGGCTACACCTTC	CASSPAVHYGYTF
TRBJ2-3	TRBV5-5	TRBD2	NA	TGTGCCAGCAGCTACCTTAGCGGGGGGAGCACAGATACGCAGTATTTT	CASSYLSGGSTDTQYF
TRBJ1-2	TRBV5-8	NA	NA	TGTGCCAGCAGCTTGGGTGGCTCTAACTATGGCTACACCTTC	CASSLGGSNYGYTF
TRBJ1-1	TRBV4-2	NA	medium-sized	TGTGCCAGCAGCCAAGTTGGGCAGTCAGGCACTGAAGCTTTCTTT	CASSQVGQSGTEAFF
TRBJ2-2	TRBV5-1	NA	NA	TGTGCCAGCAGGGGGGGATCAGTTTCCCCCGGGGAGCTGTTTTTT	CASRGGSVSPGELFF
TRBJ1-1	TRBV5-6	NA	NA	TGTGCCAGCAGCTTGGGCGGGATCAACACTGAAGCTTTCTTT	CASSLGGINTEAFF
TRBJ2-2	TRBV5-8	TRBD1	NA	TGTGCCAGCAGCTTGGCTCGCAGGGGGACGGACACCGGGGAGCTGTTTTTT	CASSLARRGTDTGELFF
TRBJ1-1	TRBV15	NA	NA	TGTGCCACCAGCAGAGATAGGGGAGGGAACACTGAAGCTTTCTTT	CATSRDRGGNTEAFF
TRBJ1-2	TRBV11-2	TRBD1	NA	TGTGCCAGCAGCCGAGGACAGGGATATGGCTACACCTTC	CASSRGQGYGYTF
TRBJ1-1	TRBV15	NA	NA	TGTGCCACCGGTCTTGAGCTCGAGACTGAAGCTTTCTTT	CATGLELETEAFF
TRBJ2-1	TRBV4-3	NA	once	TGCGCCAGCAGCCAAGATAGAATAGCTTTTGAGCAGTTCTTC	CASSQDRIAFEQFF
TRBJ2-1	TRBV6-5	TRBD1	NA	TGTGCCAGCAGCTACGGGACAGGGCTGTTCTTC	CASSYGTGLFF
TRBJ1-2	TRBV19	NA	NA	TGTGCCAGTAGTATGAGGAACGGCTATGGCTACACCTTC	CASSMRNGYGYTF
TRBJ2-5	TRBV5-1	NA	NA	TGTGCCAGCTCCCCCGGGAGTGTTTCCGAGACCCAGTACTTC	CASSPGSVSETQYF
TRBJ2-2	TRBV6-4	TRBD1	NA	TGTGCCAGCAGGGGGGACAGCACCGGGGAGCTGTTTTTT	CASRGDSTGELFF
TRBJ2-6	TRBV6-5	NA	NA	TGTGCCAGCAGACTCTCTGGGGCCAACGTCCTGACTTTC	CASRLSGANVLTF
TRBJ1-5	TRBV19	NA	few	TGTGCCAGTAGTAGCTCCCGGGATCAGCCCCAGCATTTT	CASSSSRDQPQHF
TRBJ1-4	TRBV4-3	NA	NA	TGCGCCAGCAGCCAAGGAAACAGCGAAAAACTGTTTTTT	CASSQGNSEKLFF
TRBJ2-3	TRBV21-1	NA	NA	TGTGCCAGCAGCATGAAGACTAGCGGGTCTACGCAGTATTTT	CASSMKTSGSTQYF
TRBJ1-4	TRBV9	NA	NA	TGTGCCAGAAACGGGAGTGAAAAACTGTTTTTT	CARNGSEKLFF
TRBJ1-2	TRBV19	NA	NA	TGTGCCAGTAGTACCGAACGGGGGGGCCCTAACTATGGCTACACCTTC	CASSTERGGPNYGYTF
TRBJ2-5	TRBV10-3	NA	NA	TGTGCCACCCAAGAGGCAATCGGGGGTTGGGAGTCCCAGTACTTC	CATQEAIGGWESQYF
TRBJ1-2	TRBV19	TRBD1	NA	TGTGCCAGTAGCCAAAACAGGGGAAAGGATGGCTACACCTTC	CASSQNRGKDGYTF
TRBJ2-1	TRBV7-9	TRBD2	NA	TGTGCCAGCAGCCCACCGGGACTACCCAATGAGCAGTTCTTC	CASSPPGLPNEQFF
TRBJ2-1	TRBV29-1	NA	once	TGCAGCGTTCCTTTCCGGGGGAGTGAGCAGTTCTTC	CSVPFRGSEQFF
TRBJ2-1	TRBV2	TRBD2	NA	TGTGCCAGCGCTAGCGGGAGTCAAAATGAGCAGTTCTTC	CASASGSQNEQFF
TRBJ2-4	TRBV9	TRBD2	NA	TGTGCCAGCAGCGTAGGTGATAGCGGGAGGCCCAAAAACATTCAGTACTTC	CASSVGDSGRPKNIQYF
TRBJ2-5	TRBV7-9	TRBD2	NA	TGTGCCAGCAGCTTAGGCCGTCAGGGAGGGCAAGAGACCCAGTACTTC	CASSLGRQGGQETQYF
TRBJ2-2	TRBV5-4	TRBD2	NA	TGTGCCAGCAGAAAGCAGGGACTAGCGGGGGGTGCGAACACCGGGGAGCTGTTTTTT	CASRKQGLAGGANTGELFF
TRBJ2-3	TRBV9	NA	NA	TGTGCCAGCAGCGTCACAGGCCGCACAGATACGCAGTATTTT	CASSVTGRTDTQYF
TRBJ2-2	TRBV5-1	TRBD2	once	TGCGCCAGCAGCTTGGGGACTAGCGGGGGACCCGCCGGGGAGCTGTTTTTT	CASSLGTSGGPAGELFF
TRBJ1-1	TRBV28	NA	few	TGTGCCAGCAGGACAACCTCGGGGGGCGCTGAAGCTTTCTTT	CASRTTSGGAEAFF
TRBJ2-3	TRBV5-5	TRBD1	NA	TGTGCCAGCAGCGGCCGGGACAGGGCTTATACGCAGTATTTT	CASSGRDRAYTQYF
TRBJ1-1	TRBV3-1/TRBV3-2	NA	NA	TGTGCCAGCAGGGAGGGGATAACGAACACTGAAGCTTTCTTT	CASREGITNTEAFF
TRBJ2-2	TRBV3-1/TRBV3-2	TRBD2	NA	TGTGCCAGCAGCCCCCGGGTTAGCGGGAGCGCCGGGGAGCTGTTTTTT	CASSPRVSGSAGELFF
TRBJ1-1	TRBV27	NA	NA	TGTGCCACCCGATACCGTTTAGAGGTTGGCACTGAAGCTTTCTTT	CATRYRLEVGTEAFF
TRBJ1-1	TRBV5-4	TRBD1	NA	TGTGCCAGCAGCTCATCACAGGGGAGCACTGAAGCTTTCTTT	CASSSSQGSTEAFF
TRBJ1-2	TRBV4-3	NA	NA	TGCGCCAGCAGCCAAGATTCCCACGGGGGGTATGGCTACACCTTC	CASSQDSHGGYGYTF
TRBJ2-3	TRBV3-1/TRBV3-2	NA	once	TGTGCCAGCAGCCTAGATAATATGAGGGGCACAGATACGCAGTATTTT	CASSLDNMRGTDTQYF
TRBJ2-1	TRBV5-6	NA	NA	TGTGCCAGCGAACGGGGGAGCTCCTACAATGAGCAGTTCTTC	CASERGSSYNEQFF
TRBJ1-5	TRBV19	NA	NA	TGTGCCAGTAGTATAGAGATAGGGCAGGGCGATCAGCCCCAGCATTTT	CASSIEIGQGDQPQHF
TRBJ1-4	TRBV25-1	TRBD1	few	TGTGCCAGCAGTGGACGTGCAGGGGGCGGAAGTGAAAAACTGTTTTTT	CASSGRAGGGSEKLFF
TRBJ1-2	TRBV6-5	TRBD1	NA	TGTGCCAGCAGTTACGGGGGGACAGGGGTGATAGGTGGCTACACCTTC	CASSYGGTGVIGGYTF
TRBJ2-3	TRBV5-5	NA	NA	TGTGCCAGCAGCTTGAATCAGGGGAGTGATACGCAGTATTTT	CASSLNQGSDTQYF
TRBJ1-1	TRBV6-5	NA	NA	TGTGCCAGCATCAAAGTGAGTGGCACTGAAGCTTTCTTT	CASIKVSGTEAFF
TRBJ1-2	TRBV4-1	TRBD1	once	TGCGCCAGCAGCCAACCGATGACAGGGAAGAACTATGGCTACACCTTC	CASSQPMTGKNYGYTF